Shown below are 21 T cell receptor beta chains from a single sample sequenced in a study of regulatory T cells in long-lasting Graves disease. For TCR beta, libraries came from iRepertoire HTBI primers and Arm-PCR of CDR3 regions. Using its own MiXCR run on the multiplex PCR reads, TCRdb lists one record per CDR3 protein. The repertoire includes about 620,000 distinct CDR3 sequences, roughly 15% of them detected once, and about 18% sits in the top ten. Time point: newly diagnosed GD, antithyroid drugs for less than 3 months. PBMC RNA was the source of the TCR library. A further study also used this sample, focusing on T cells in Graves' hyperthyroidism and ophthalmopathy.

The specimen was peripheral blood mononuclear cells (PBMCs), collected at new diagnosis, from a patient treated with antithyroid drugs. The receptors stem from a woman aged 25 to 39 with Graves disease.

Ten or more counts support this clonotype. The V call is TRBV20-1, the J call TRBJ2-7; either TRBD1 or TRBD2 may supply D (7 bases each). Germline lookup yields CDR1 DFQATT and CDR2 SNEGSKA (reference sequence). The V gene lost 3 bases and the J gene lost 6 bases, with 18 bases spanning the gap. The CDR3 spans 14 residues. CDR3 residues: CSASQAGQRGEQYF. In nucleotides, the CDR3 is TGCAGTGCTAGCCAAGCGGGACAGAGGGGCGAGCAGTACTTC.

The V and J genes are TRBV7-6 and TRBJ2-1; tentatively, D is TRBD2 (6 bases). Trimming removed 0 bases at V and 7 bases at J, with 19 bases between. Germline-derived CDR1 and CDR2 are SGHVS and FNYEAQ. CDR3 length equals 17 residues. CDR3 nucleotides: TGTGCCAGCAGCTTAGCGATTTCGGGAGAATGGTGGAATGAGCAGTTCTTC. Its protein is CASSLAISGEWWNEQFF.

This clonotype was observed at least ten times. The chain combines TRBV2 with TRBJ2-1, with 7 bases aligning to TRBD2. In germline, CDR1 is SNHLY, CDR2 FYNNEI. Germline trimming cut 3 bases from V and 2 bases from J; bases unmatched to any gene: 7. The length of the CDR3 is 16 residues. The DNA for the CDR3 is TGTGCCAGCAGTGATGCTTTGGCGGGAGCCTACAATGAGCAGTTCTTC. Translating it yields CASSDALAGAYNEQFF.

This clonotype has only a few counts. This rearrangement joins TRBV9 to TRBJ2-1; D possibly corresponds to TRBD2 (6 bases). Germline lookup yields CDR1 SGDLS and CDR2 YYNGEE. This CDR3 is built from 16 residues. The V and J ends lost 0 bases and 10 bases respectively, with 20 bases between them. The CDR3 sequence is CASSVATGVVGREQFF. The CDR3 DNA is TGTGCCAGCAGCGTAGCTACGGGGGTCGTTGGGAGGGAGCAGTTCTTC.

The CDR3: CASSLISGGPNTQYF. The CDR3 DNA reads as TGTGCCAGCAGTTTGATTAGCGGGGGCCCAAATACGCAGTATTTT. The V and J genes are TRBV12-3 or TRBV12-4 and TRBJ2-3, with 9 bases that match TRBD2. This CDR3 has 15 residues. The V gene end was trimmed by 3 bases and the J gene end by 7 bases; junction bases not matched to a gene: 8.

A note on this clonotype: One base away lies a much larger clone, so this may be a sequencing read error. The chain uses TRBV29-1 and TRBJ2-5, with D possibly being TRBD1 (5 bases). The CDR3 sequence is 13 residues long. The germline CDR1 and CDR2 sequences are SQVTM and ANQGSEA. V lost 8 bases to trimming and J lost 1 base, with 14 bases between them. The CDR3 DNA is TGCAGCATCGCAGGGCGACCCCAAGAGACCCAGTACTTC. Amino acids: CSIAGRPQETQYF.

In its sample, this clonotype was seen many times. The V call is TRBV6-1, the J call TRBJ1-2; TRBD1 aligns across 7 bases. The CDR3 spans 14 residues. Trimming took 6 bases from V and 5 from J; bases not matched to a gene: 9. Germline V gives CDR1 MNHNS, CDR2 SASEGT. Here the CDR3 reads CASSPGTDSYGYTF. The CDR3 DNA follows: TGTGCCAGCAGCCCCGGGACAGATTCTTATGGCTACACCTTC.

This clonotype has a handful of counts. CDR3 sequence reads: CASSKEISTVGYTF. DNA for the CDR3: TGTGCCAGCAGCAAGGAGATATCGACAGTTGGCTACACCTTC. V and J are TRBV5-6 and TRBJ1-2; possible D gene TRBD1, 5 bases. Trimming pared 4 bases from V and 7 bases from J, leaving 17 bases between. The germline CDR1 and CDR2 sequences are SGHDT and YYEEEE. The CDR3 runs to 14 residues. The full variable domain, with the rest looked up from reference TRBV5-6 and TRBJ1-2, is DAGVTQSPTHLIKTRGQQVTLRCSPKSGHDTVSWYQQALGQGPQFIFQYYEEEERQRGNFPDRFSGHQFPNYSSELNVNALLLGDSALYLCASSKEISTVGYTFGSGTRLTVV.

Remarks on this clonotype: The junction does not match germline at one end; this may be a read error. V gene TRBV7-8 combines with J gene TRBJ2-2; 8 nucleotides line up with TRBD1. The CDR3 length is 18 residues. CDR1 is SGHVS and CDR2 is FQNEAQ in the germline V gene. The CDR3 sequence is CASSQDGGPRGPTGELFF. The CDR3 region has the DNA TGCGCCAGCAGCCAAGATGGGGGGCCCAGGGGGCCCACCGGGGAGCTGTTTTTT.

This clonotype was seen more than once but under ten times. The rearrangement uses TRBV14 and TRBJ1-2, with 7 positions matching TRBD1. Germline lookup yields CDR1 SGHDN and CDR2 FVKESK. This CDR3 contains 15 residues. Trimming took 4 bases from V and 4 from J; bases not matched to a gene: 9. The CDR3 region has the DNA TGTGCCAGCAGCCCCTATCTGGCAGGGGGCTATGGCTACACCTTC. Translation: CASSPYLAGGYGYTF.

This clonotype was detected many times. The chain combines TRBV7-9 with TRBJ2-7; D is ambiguous. Germline CDR1 SEHNR, CDR2 FQNEAQ (reference sequence). Trimming left V 3 bases short and J 3 bases short, with 12 bases between. This CDR3 has 14 residues. CDR3 protein: CASSFDAFYYEQYF. CDR3 DNA sequence: TGTGCCAGCAGCTTTGATGCCTTTTACTACGAGCAGTACTTC.

The table lists this clonotype with many counts. The chain has TRBV29-1 and TRBJ2-1; TRBD2 might be the D (6 bases). Trimming pared 6 bases from V and 7 bases from J, leaving 19 bases between. The germline CDR1 and CDR2 sequences are SQVTM and ANQGSEA. The CDR3 covers 14 residues. The CDR3 spells CSVRAVGDLNEQFF. As DNA, the CDR3 is TGCAGCGTCAGAGCGGTCGGGGACTTAAATGAGCAGTTCTTC.

V and J are TRBV15 and TRBJ2-5; no firm D call. Germline assignment: CDR1 LNHNV and CDR2 YYDKDF (reference sequence). The CDR3 length is 14 residues. Trimming cost V 2 bases and J 11 bases, with 18 bases left between them. CDR3 in DNA: TGTGCCACCAGCAGACTGGTACCCGCCAATGAGCAGTACTTC. It is translated as CATSRLVPANEQYF.

This clonotype was seen more than once but under ten times. Sequence at one end of the junction differs from germline and may be a read error. The rearrangement uses TRBV6-5 and TRBJ2-7; D perhaps matches TRBD1 (6 bases). The germline V gene has CDR1 MNHEY and CDR2 SVGAGI. CDR3 length equals 18 residues. The CDR3 region has the DNA TGTGCCAGCAGTTACTCGAGTAAGGGGACAATGGAACCCTACGGGCAGTACTTC. Translating it yields CASSYSSKGTMEPYGQYF.

The chain combines TRBV14 with TRBJ1-1; D uncertain. The CDR3 consists of 17 residues. Germline CDR1 and CDR2: SGHDN and FVKESK. V was pared by 4 bases and J by 4 bases, with 22 bases between. CDR3 sequence (DNA): TGTGCCAGCAGCCCTGGGCCCAGGACTCACCAAGGCACTGAAGCTTTCTTT. Residues: CASSPGPRTHQGTEAFF.

Many counts were recorded for this clonotype. The genes are TRBV28 and TRBJ2-2, with 13 positions matching TRBD2. Germline assignment: CDR1 MDHEN and CDR2 SYDVKM. This CDR3 contains 17 residues. Germline trimming cut 1 base from V and 5 bases from J; bases unmatched to any gene: 4. CDR3 bases: TGTGCCAGCAGTTTATCGGGACTAGCGGGGAAAACCGGGGAGCTGTTTTTT. Translating gives CASSLSGLAGKTGELFF.

The sample holds a few counts of this clonotype. The chain couples TRBV20-1 to TRBJ2-5; 9 bases are a match to TRBD1. Germline CDR1 and CDR2: DFQATT and SNEGSKA (reference sequence). With 5 bases clipped from V and 4 bases from J, the junction kept 11 bases outside the gene matches. CDR3 length equals 15 residues. The CDR3 here is CSARNRDRVSETQYF. CDR3 bases: TGCAGTGCTCGGAACCGGGACAGGGTTTCAGAGACCCAGTACTTC.

This clonotype has a count of ten or more. The rearrangement joins TRBV11-2 to TRBJ2-1; TRBD2 matches 7 bases. Trimming at V came to 6 bases and at J to 2 bases, leaving 7 bases not matched to a gene. Germline V gene data show CDR1 as SGHAT and CDR2 as FQNNGV. This CDR3 has 15 amino acids. CDR3 DNA: TGTGCCAGCAGTCCCGATGCGGGGGCCTACAATGAGCAGTTCTTC. Translation: CASSPDAGAYNEQFF.

This clonotype was recorded at least ten times. The chain carries TRBV28 and TRBJ2-7; tentative D call: TRBD1 (5 bases). The V gene's germline CDR1 is MDHEN and CDR2 SYDVKM. V gave up 6 bases and J gave up 2 bases, with 14 bases separating them. This CDR3 contains 14 residues. For the CDR3, the DNA is TGTGCCAGCAGAGTGGGCAGGGTACCCTACGAGCAGTACTTC. Encoded protein: CASRVGRVPYEQYF.

This clonotype occurred a few times. The chain carries TRBV7-9 and TRBJ1-5; TRBD1 might be the D (6 bases). Between the trimmed V and J ends, which lost 6 bases and 3 bases, there was a span of 15 bases. Per the germline V gene, CDR1 is SEHNR and CDR2 is FQNEAQ (reference sequence). CDR3 length: 15 residues. For the CDR3, the DNA is TGTGCCAGCAGTATAGAACAGGGTTCCAATCAGCCCCAGCATTTT. The encoded protein is CASSIEQGSNQPQHF.

The chain joins TRBV2 to TRBJ2-2; D gene unclear. Trimming left V 1 base short and J 7 bases short, with 7 bases between. There are 13 residues in the CDR3. Germline V CDR1 and CDR2: SNHLY, FYNNEI. The CDR3 nucleotides are TGTGCCAGCAGTGAAGTTTTACTCGGGGAGCTGTTTTTT. Translating gives CASSEVLLGELFF.